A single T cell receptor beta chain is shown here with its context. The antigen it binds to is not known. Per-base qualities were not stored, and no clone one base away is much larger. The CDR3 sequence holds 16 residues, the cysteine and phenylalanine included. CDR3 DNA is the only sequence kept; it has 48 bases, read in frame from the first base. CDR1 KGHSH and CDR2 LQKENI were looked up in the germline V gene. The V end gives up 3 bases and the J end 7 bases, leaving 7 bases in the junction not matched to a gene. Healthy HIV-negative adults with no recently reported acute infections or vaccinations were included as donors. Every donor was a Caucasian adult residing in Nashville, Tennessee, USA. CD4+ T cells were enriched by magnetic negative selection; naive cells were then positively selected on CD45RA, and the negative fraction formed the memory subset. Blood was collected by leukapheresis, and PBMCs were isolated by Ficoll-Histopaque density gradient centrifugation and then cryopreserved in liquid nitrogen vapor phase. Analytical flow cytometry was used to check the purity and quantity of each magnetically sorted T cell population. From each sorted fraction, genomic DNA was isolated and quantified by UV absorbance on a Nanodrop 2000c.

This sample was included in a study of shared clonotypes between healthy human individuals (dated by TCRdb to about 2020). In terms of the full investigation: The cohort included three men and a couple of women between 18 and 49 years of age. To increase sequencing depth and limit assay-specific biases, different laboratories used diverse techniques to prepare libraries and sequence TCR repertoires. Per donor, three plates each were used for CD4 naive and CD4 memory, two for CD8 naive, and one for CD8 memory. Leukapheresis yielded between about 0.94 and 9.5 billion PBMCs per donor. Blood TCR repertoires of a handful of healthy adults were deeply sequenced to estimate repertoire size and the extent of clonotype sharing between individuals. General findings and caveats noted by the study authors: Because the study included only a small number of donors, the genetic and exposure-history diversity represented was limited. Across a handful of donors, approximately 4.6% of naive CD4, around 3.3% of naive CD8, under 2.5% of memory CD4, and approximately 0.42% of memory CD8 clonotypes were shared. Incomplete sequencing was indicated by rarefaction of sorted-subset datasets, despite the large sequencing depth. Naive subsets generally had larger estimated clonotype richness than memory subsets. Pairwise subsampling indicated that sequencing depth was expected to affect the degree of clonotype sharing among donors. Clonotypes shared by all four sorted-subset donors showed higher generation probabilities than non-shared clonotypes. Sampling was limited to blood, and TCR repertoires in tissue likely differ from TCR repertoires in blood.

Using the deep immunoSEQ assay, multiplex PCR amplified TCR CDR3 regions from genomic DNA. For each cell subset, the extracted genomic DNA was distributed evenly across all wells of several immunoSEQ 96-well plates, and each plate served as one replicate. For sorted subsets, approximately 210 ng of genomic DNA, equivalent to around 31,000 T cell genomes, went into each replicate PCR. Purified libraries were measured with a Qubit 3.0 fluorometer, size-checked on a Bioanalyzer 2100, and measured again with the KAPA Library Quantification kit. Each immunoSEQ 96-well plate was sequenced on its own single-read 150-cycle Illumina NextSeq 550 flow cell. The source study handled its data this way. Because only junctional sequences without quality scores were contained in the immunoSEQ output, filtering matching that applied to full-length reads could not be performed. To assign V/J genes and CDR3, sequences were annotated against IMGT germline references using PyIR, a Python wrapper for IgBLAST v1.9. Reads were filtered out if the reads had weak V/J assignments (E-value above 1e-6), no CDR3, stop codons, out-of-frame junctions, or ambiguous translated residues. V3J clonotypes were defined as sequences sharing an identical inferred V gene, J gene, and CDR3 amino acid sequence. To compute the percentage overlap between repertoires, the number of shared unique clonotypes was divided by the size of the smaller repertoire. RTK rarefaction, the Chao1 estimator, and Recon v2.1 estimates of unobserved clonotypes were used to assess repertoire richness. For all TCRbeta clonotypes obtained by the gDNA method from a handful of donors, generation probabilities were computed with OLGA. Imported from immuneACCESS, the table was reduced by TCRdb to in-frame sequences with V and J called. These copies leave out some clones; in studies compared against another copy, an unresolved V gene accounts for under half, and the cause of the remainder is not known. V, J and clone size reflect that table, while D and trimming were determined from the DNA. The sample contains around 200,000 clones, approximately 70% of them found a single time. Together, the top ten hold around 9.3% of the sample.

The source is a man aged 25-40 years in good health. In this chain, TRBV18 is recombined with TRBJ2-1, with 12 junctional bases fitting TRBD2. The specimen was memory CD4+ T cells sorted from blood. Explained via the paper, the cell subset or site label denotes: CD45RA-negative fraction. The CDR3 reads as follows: CASSPYGTSGQNEQFF. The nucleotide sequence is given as TGTGCCAGCTCACCGTACGGGACTAGCGGGCAGAATGAGCAGTTCTTC.